Presented here are 5 T cell receptor beta chains from one specimen sequenced in a study of T cell responses to AZD1222 COVID-19 vaccine. Here immunoSEQ multiplex PCR was the method, and the copy in TCRdb shows in-frame clones only, minus some. Of tens of thousands of clones listed, around nine tenths were seen once; the top ten hold 9% to 12%. The source material was peripheral blood, sampled on day 0 of MenACWY control vaccination. The origin of the receptors is an adult in good health.

The chain recombines TRBV2 with TRBJ1-2, with TRBD1 matching over 11 bases. The CDR3 consists of 15 residues. The trim removed 6 bases at V and 8 bases at J, leaving 11 bases unmatched. The V gene's germline CDR1 is SNHLY and CDR2 FYNNEI. CDR3 sequence reads: CASSRTGGEVGGYTF. As DNA, the CDR3 is TGTGCCAGCAGCCGGACAGGGGGCGAAGTCGGGGGCTACACCTTC.

A few counts support this clone. The chain employs TRBV4-1 and TRBJ2-7; 10 nucleotides align to TRBD2. Trimming removed 3 bases from V and 4 bases from J; junction bases left unmatched: 9. The CDR3 spans 16 residues. In germline, CDR1 is MGHRA, CDR2 YSYEKL. The CDR3 sequence: CASSQETSGVAYEQYF. CDR3 bases: TGCGCCAGCAGCCAGGAAACTAGCGGGGTTGCGTACGAGCAGTACTTC.

The V gene is TRBV19, the J gene TRBJ2-3, with TRBD2 matching over 13 bases. The CDR3 is 16 amino acids. V lost 4 bases and J lost 3; bases outside the gene matches: 4. Germline CDR1 LNHDA, CDR2 SQIVND (reference sequence). The CDR3 sequence: CASSRLAGGETDTQYF. Here the CDR3 DNA reads TGTGCCAGTAGTAGACTAGCGGGGGGTGAAACAGATACGCAGTATTTT.

As to this clone: A read error may produce the germline difference seen at one junction end. The rearrangement joins TRBV12-3 or TRBV12-4 to TRBJ2-7; D call uncertain. The CDR3 runs to 13 residues. This chain's CDR3 is CATSLFGESEQYF. CDR3 DNA sequence: TGTGCCACCAGTTTATTTGGAGAGAGCGAGCAGTACTTC.

The chain recombines TRBV2 with TRBJ2-5, with TRBD2 matching 11 bases. Germline loops: CDR1 SNHLY, CDR2 FYNNEI. J was trimmed by 5 bases and V by 5 bases; bases with no gene match: 7. The CDR3 totals 15 residues. Here the CDR3 DNA reads TGTGCCAGCAGTACCGGGACTAGCGGTGGGGAGACCCAGTACTTC. Encoded protein: CASSTGTSGGETQYF.